One and the same sample provided the 10 T cell receptor beta chains below, sequenced in a study of CXCR3-negative and CXCR3-positive naive CD8 T cells. Overall study findings and caveats: Compared with CXCR3-negative naive cells, CXCR3-positive naive cells showed more hydrophobic TRB CDR3s.

UMI-tagged TRB cDNA libraries were built via 5' RACE. Following a re-call of the 5' RACE reads, TCRdb has one entry per CDR3 protein and lacks DNA. The sample includes roughly 130,000 distinct CDR3 sequences. No cognate antigen is known for these TCRs. The sample consisted of naive CXCR3+ CD8+ T cells from blood. Regarding subset: CD45RO-CCR7+CD27+CD95- naive CD8+ T cells expressing CXCR3 (TNR3+). Receptor source: a human donor in good health. Some clones in this sample may be carry-over from other donors' samples.

The chain has TRBV29-1 and TRBJ1-1; the TRBD1 assignment by TCRdb is unverifiable without DNA. This CDR3 has 13 amino acids. CDR1 and CDR2 (germline): SQVTM, ANQGSEA. The CDR3 loop reads CSVEPPGNTEAFF.

The chain uses TRBV19 and TRBJ1-2; TCRdb's D gene call, TRBD1, goes unchecked for lack of DNA. The CDR3 consists of 15 residues. Germline CDR1 reads LNHDA; CDR2 reads SQIVND (reference sequence). The CDR3: CASSPLGGLDYGYTF.

The V and J genes are TRBV14 and TRBJ1-2; the D gene TCRdb calls, TRBD1, cannot be checked with no DNA. Germline assignment: CDR1 SGHDN and CDR2 FVKESK. This CDR3 is built from 15 residues. The CDR3 loop is CASSQSGDRLYGYTF.

The genes are TRBV3-1 and TRBJ2-5; TCRdb proposes TRBD1, but this gene call is untestable without DNA. The CDR3 loop spans 13 amino acids. From germline, CDR1 is LGHDT and CDR2 YNNKEL (reference sequence). The chain's CDR3 is CASSHPAQETQYF.

J is TRBJ2-1 and V is TRBV14; TCRdb selects TRBD2, and the lack of DNA leaves this call unchecked. Germline CDR1 reads SGHDN; CDR2 reads FVKESK. The CDR3 runs 17 residues. The CDR3: CASSLRTGTRTYNEQFF. Variable domain in full (rest from reference TRBV14 and TRBJ2-1): EAGVTQFPSHSVIEKGQTVTLRCDPISGHDNLYWYRRVMGKEIKFLLHFVKESKQDESGMPNNRFLAERTGGTYSTLKVQPAELEDSGVYFCASSLRTGTRTYNEQFFGPGTRLTVL.

V is TRBV5-1 and J is TRBJ1-1; the TCRdb D gene call, TRBD1, has no DNA to confirm it. Germline V CDR1 and CDR2: SGHRS, YFSETQ. The CDR3 has 17 amino acids. CDR3 in amino acids: CASSLEPPGFDRAEAFF. The variable domain in full, completed from reference TRBV5-1 and TRBJ1-1, reads KAGVTQTPRYLIKTRGQQVTLSCSPISGHRSVSWYQQTPGQGLQFLFEYFSETQRNKGNFPGRFSGRQFSNSRSEMNVSTLELGDSALYLCASSLEPPGFDRAEAFFGQGTRLTVV.

The CDR3 is CASRGASGRGNEQFF. The gene calls are TRBV27 and TRBJ2-1; with no DNA, the TCRdb D assignment of TRBD2 cannot be verified. There are 15 residues in the CDR3. Per the germline V gene, CDR1 is MNHEY and CDR2 is SMNVEV (reference sequence).

J is TRBJ2-1 and V is TRBV29-1; TCRdb calls TRBD2, which cannot be checked without DNA. The CDR3 has 16 residues. Germline values: CDR1 SQVTM, CDR2 ANQGSEA. This CDR3 reads CSVEGGLAGVYNEQFF.

The V and J genes are TRBV28 and TRBJ1-1; TCRdb outputs TRBD1, but without DNA this stays unchecked. The CDR3 is 17 residues long. The germline CDR1 and CDR2 sequences are MDHEN and SYDVKM. The chain's CDR3 is CASSFFFPGQGSTEAFF.

The chain uses TRBV29-1 and TRBJ2-1; TCRdb's assignment of TRBD2 cannot be checked, as there is no DNA. CDR1 and CDR2 (germline): SQVTM, ANQGSEA. The CDR3 loop spans 12 amino acids. CDR3: CSADSGYNEQFF.